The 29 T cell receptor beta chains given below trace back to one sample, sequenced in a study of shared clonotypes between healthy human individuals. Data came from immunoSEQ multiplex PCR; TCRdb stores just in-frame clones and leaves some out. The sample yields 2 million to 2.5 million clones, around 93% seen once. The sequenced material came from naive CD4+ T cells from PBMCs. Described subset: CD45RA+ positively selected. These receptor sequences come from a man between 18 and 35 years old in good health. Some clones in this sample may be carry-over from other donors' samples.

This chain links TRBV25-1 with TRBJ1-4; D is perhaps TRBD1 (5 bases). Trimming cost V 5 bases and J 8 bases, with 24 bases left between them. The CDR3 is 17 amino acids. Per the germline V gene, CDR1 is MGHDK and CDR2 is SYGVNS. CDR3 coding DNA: TGTGCCAGCAGTCAAGGCCGGGGGACCTGGACCCAAGAAAAACTGTTTTTT. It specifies CASSQGRGTWTQEKLFF.

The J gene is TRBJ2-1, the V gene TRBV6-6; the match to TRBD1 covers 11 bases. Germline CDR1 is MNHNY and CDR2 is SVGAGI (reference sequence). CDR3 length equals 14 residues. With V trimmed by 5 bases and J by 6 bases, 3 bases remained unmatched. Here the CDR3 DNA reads TGTGCCAGCAGTCTGGACAGGGGGCGCAATGAGCAGTTCTTC. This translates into CASSLDRGRNEQFF.

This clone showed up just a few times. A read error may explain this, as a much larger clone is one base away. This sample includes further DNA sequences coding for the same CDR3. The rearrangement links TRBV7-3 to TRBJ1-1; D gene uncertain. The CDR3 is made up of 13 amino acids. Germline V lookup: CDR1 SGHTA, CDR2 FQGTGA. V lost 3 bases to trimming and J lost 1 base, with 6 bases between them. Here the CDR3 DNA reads TGTGCCAGCAGCTTCGACGGGAACACTGAAGCTTTCTTT. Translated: CASSFDGNTEAFF.

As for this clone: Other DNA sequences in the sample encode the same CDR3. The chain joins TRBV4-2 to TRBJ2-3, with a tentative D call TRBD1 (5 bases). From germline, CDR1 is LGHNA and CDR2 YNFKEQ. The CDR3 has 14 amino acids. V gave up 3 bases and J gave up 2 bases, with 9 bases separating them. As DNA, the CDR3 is TGTGCCAGCAGCCAGGAAGGGGTCACAGATACGCAGTATTTT. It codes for CASSQEGVTDTQYF.

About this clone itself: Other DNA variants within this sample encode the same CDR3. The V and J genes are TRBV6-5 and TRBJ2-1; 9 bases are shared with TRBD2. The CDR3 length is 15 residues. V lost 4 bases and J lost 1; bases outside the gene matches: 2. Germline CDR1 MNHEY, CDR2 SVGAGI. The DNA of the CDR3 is TGTGCCAGCAGTTTGACTAGCGGATCCTACAATGAGCAGTTCTTC. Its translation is CASSLTSGSYNEQFF.

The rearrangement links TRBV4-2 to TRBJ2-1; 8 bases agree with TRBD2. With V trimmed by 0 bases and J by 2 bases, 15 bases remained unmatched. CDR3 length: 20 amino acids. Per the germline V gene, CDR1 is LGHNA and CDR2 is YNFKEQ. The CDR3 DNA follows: TGTGCCAGCAGCCAAGACGCCGGGACTAGGGGCCGAGGGGCCTACAATGAGCAGTTCTTC. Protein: CASSQDAGTRGRGAYNEQFF.

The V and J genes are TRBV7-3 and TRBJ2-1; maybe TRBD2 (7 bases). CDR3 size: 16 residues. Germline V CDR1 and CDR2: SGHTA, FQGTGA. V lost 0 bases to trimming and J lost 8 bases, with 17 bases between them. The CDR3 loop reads CASSLTGRRGRDEQFF. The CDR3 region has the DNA TGTGCCAGCAGCTTAACAGGACGGAGGGGGAGGGATGAGCAGTTCTTC.

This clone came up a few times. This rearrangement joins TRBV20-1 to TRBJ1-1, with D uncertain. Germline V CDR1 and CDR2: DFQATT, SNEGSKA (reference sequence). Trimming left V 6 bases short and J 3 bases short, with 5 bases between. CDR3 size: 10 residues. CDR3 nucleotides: TGCAGTGCCATTTACACTGAAGCTTTCTTT. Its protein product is CSAIYTEAFF.

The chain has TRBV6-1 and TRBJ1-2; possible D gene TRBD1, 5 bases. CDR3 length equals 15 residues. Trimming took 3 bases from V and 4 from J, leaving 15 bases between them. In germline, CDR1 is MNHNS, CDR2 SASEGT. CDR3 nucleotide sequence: TGTGCCAGCAGTGAGGGCAGGGTACAAACCTATGGCTACACCTTC. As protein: CASSEGRVQTYGYTF.

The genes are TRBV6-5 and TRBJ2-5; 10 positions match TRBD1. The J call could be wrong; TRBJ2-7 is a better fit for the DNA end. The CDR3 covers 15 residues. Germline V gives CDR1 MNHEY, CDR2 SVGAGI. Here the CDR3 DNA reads TGTGCCAGCGCTGCCGCGGGACAGGGGCTTGGCGAGCAGTACTTC. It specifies CASAAAGQGLGEQYF.

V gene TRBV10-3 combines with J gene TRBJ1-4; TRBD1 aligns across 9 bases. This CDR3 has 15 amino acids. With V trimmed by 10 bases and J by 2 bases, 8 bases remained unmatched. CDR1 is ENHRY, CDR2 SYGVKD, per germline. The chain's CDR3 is CATHRGLGTNEKLFF. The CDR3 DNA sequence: TGTGCCACCCACAGGGGGCTAGGGACTAATGAAAAACTGTTTTTT.

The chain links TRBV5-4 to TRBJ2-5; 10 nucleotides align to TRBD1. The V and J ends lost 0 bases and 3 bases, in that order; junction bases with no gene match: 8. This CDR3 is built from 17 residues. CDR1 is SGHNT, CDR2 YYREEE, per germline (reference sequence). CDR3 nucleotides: TGTGCCAGCAGCTTGGCTTTTTCCGGGACAGGGGAAGAGACCCAGTACTTC. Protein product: CASSLAFSGTGEETQYF.

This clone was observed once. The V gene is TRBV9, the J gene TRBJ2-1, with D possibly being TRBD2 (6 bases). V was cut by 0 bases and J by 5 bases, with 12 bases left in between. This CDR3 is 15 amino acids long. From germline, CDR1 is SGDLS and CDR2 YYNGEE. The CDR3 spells CASSVGLAKNNEQFF. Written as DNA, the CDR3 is TGTGCCAGCAGCGTAGGTCTAGCGAAGAACAATGAGCAGTTCTTC.

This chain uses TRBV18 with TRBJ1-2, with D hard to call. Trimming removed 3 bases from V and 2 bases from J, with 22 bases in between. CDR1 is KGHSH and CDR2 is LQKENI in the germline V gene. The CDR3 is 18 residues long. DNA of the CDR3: TGTGCCAGCTCACCGGTGGGGTCCGGTCCTGGGCAGAACTATGGCTACACCTTC. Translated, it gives CASSPVGSGPGQNYGYTF. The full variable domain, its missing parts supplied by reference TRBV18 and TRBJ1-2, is NAGVMQNPRHLVRRRGQEARLRCSPMKGHSHVYWYRQLPEEGLKFMVYLQKENIIDESGMPKERFSAEFPKEGPSILRIQQVVRGDSAAYFCASSPVGSGPGQNYGYTFGSGTRLTVV.

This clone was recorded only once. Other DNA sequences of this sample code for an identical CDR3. The CDR3 is CAWSPGAQETQYF. CDR3 DNA: TGTGCCTGGAGTCCCGGGGCACAAGAGACCCAGTACTTC. This chain connects TRBV30 to TRBJ2-5, with D perhaps being TRBD1 or TRBD2 (5 bases each). V lost 2 bases to trimming and J lost 2 bases, with 9 bases between them. Germline assignment: CDR1 GTSNPN and CDR2 SVGIG (reference sequence). The CDR3 runs 13 residues.

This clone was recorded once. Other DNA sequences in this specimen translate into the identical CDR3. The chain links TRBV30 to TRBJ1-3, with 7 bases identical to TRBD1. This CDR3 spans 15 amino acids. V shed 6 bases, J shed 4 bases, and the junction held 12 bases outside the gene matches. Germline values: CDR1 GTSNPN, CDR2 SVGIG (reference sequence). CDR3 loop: CACSGGRLSGNTIYF. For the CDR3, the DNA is TGTGCCTGCTCAGGGGGGAGACTCTCCGGAAACACCATATATTTT.

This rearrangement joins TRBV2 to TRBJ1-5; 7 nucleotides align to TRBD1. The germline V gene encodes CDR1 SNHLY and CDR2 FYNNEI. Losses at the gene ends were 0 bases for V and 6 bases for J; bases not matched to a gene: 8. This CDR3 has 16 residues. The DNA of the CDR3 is TGTGCCAGCAGTGAAGCGCTGGGGACAGTGGCTCAGCCCCAGCATTTT. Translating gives CASSEALGTVAQPQHF.

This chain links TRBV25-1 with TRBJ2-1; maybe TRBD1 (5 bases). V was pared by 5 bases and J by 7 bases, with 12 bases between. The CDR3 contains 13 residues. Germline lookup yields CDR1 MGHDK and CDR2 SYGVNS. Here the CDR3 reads CASSTTDINEQFF. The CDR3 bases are TGTGCCAGCAGTACGACGGACATAAATGAGCAGTTCTTC.

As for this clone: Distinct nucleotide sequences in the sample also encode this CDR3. The CDR3 DNA follows: TGTGCCAGCAGCTCCCTAGCGGGAGGGAGGAATGAGCAGTTCTTC. Protein product: CASSSLAGGRNEQFF. This chain uses TRBV7-6 with TRBJ2-1; 12 bases agree with TRBD2. CDR1 and CDR2 from the germline V gene are SGHVS and FNYEAQ. J lost 7 bases, V lost 4 bases, and 5 bases had no gene match. The CDR3 consists of 15 residues.

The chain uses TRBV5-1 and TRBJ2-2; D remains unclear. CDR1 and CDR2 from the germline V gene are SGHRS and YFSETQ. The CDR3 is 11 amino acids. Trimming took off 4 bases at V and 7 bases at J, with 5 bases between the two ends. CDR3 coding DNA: TGCGCCAGCAGCCGTAACGGGGAGCTGTTTTTT. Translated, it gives CASSRNGELFF. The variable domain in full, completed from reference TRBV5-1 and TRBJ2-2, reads KAGVTQTPRYLIKTRGQQVTLSCSPISGHRSVSWYQQTPGQGLQFLFEYFSETQRNKGNFPGRFSGRQFSNSRSEMNVSTLELGDSALYLCASSRNGELFFGEGSRLTVL.

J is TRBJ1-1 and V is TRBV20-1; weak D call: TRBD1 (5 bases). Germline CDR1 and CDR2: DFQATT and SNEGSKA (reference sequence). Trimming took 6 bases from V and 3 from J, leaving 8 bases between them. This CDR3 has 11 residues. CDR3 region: CSAAGYTEAFF. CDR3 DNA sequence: TGCAGTGCGGCAGGGTACACTGAAGCTTTCTTT.

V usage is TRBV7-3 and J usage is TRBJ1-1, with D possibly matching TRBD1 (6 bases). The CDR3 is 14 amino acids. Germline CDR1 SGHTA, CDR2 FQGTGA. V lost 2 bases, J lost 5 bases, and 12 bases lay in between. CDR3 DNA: TGTGCCAGCAGCTTAGCAGGGGTGGGGACTGAAGCTTTCTTT. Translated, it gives CASSLAGVGTEAFF.

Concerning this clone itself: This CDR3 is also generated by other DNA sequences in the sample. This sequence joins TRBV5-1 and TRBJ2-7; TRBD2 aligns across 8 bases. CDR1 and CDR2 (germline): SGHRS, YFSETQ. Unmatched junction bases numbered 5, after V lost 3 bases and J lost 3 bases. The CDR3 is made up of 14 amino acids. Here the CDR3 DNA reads TGCGCCAGCAGCTCAACGGGAGGGAGCTACGAGCAGTACTTC. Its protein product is CASSSTGGSYEQYF.

Here the CDR3 reads CAIMGANTTDTQYF. The CDR3 DNA sequence: TGTGCCATCATGGGGGCCAATACCACAGATACGCAGTATTTT. The chain links TRBV10-3 to TRBJ2-3; TRBD1 is a possible D gene (6 bases). V was trimmed by 7 bases and J by 2 bases, leaving 13 bases between them. The CDR3 spans 14 residues. Germline V lookup: CDR1 ENHRY, CDR2 SYGVKD.

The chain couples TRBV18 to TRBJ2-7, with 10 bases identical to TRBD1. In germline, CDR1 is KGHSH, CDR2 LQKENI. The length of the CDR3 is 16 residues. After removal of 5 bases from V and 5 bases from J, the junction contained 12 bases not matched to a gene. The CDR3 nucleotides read TGTGCCAGCTCATCAACTCTGGGACAGGGGTCCAACGAGCAGTACTTC. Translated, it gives CASSSTLGQGSNEQYF. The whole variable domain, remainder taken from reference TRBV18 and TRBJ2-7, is NAGVMQNPRHLVRRRGQEARLRCSPMKGHSHVYWYRQLPEEGLKFMVYLQKENIIDESGMPKERFSAEFPKEGPSILRIQQVVRGDSAAYFCASSSTLGQGSNEQYFGPGTRLTVT.

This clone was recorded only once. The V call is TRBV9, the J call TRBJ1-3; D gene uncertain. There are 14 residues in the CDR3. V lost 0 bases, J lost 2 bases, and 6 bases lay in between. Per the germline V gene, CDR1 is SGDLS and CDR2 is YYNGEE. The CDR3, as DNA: TGTGCCAGCAGCGTAGGGGCCCCTGGAAACACCATATATTTT. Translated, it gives CASSVGAPGNTIYF.

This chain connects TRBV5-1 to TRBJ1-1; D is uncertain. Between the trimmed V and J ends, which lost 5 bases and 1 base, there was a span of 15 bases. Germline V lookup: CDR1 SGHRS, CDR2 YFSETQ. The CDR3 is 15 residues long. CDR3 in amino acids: CASSQVTGQNTEAFF. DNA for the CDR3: TGCGCCAGCAGTCAAGTTACTGGGCAGAACACTGAAGCTTTCTTT.

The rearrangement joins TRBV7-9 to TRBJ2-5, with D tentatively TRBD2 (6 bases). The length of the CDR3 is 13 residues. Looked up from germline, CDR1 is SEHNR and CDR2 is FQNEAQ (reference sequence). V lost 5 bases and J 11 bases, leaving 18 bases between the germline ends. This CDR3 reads CASSLTVGGEQYF. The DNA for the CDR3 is TGTGCCAGCAGCCTTACCGTGGGCGGGGAGCAGTACTTC.

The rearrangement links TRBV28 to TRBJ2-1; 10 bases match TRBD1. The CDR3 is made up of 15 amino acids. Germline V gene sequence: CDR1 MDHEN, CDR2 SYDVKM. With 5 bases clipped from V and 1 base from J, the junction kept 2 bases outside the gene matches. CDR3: CASSRQGASYNEQFF. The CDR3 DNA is TGTGCCAGCAGTCGACAGGGGGCGTCCTACAATGAGCAGTTCTTC.